The rows below give T cell receptor beta chains drawn from one sample of a study of long-term antiretroviral therapy in people with HIV. TCRdb's table, derived via immunoSEQ multiplex PCR, lists solely in-frame clones and lacks some. Among 30,000 or so clones listed, 70% to 90% were seen once. Source: unsorted PBMCs, taken roughly 5 years before starting antiretroviral therapy. The receptors come from a man aged 50 to 60 with HIV. The CDR3 runs from the conserved cysteine through the conserved F or W. The order of the fields is V gene, J gene, clone size, D gene, CDR3 protein, CDR3 DNA. The D gene is left open where the match is weak. A row's size may be missing; if present it is once, few, many or a size class.

V: TRBV10-1
J: TRBJ2-2
size: -
D: -
CDR3: CASSEFYVGPRTGELFF
DNA: TGCGCCAGCAGTGAGTTTTATGTTGGCCCCAGGACCGGGGAGCTGTTTTTT

V: TRBV6-6
J: TRBJ2-7
size: -
D: -
CDR3: CASKGPLYNGQYF
DNA: TGTGCCAGCAAGGGGCCGTTGTACAATGGGCAGTACTTC

V: TRBV18
J: TRBJ2-7
size: -
D: TRBD2
CDR3: CASSPTRDLAGKQYF
DNA: TGTGCCAGCTCACCAACGCGAGACCTAGCGGGAAAGCAGTACTTC

V: TRBV4-1
J: TRBJ2-7
size: -
D: -
CDR3: CASSRTTGVGYEQYF
DNA: TGCGCCAGCAGCCGGACGACAGGTGTCGGCTACGAGCAGTACTTC

V: TRBV14
J: TRBJ2-5
size: -
D: -
CDR3: CASSPPRSRGETQYF
DNA: TGTGCCAGCAGCCCCCCGCGGTCCAGAGGGGAGACCCAGTACTTC

V: TRBV5-5
J: TRBJ2-7
size: -
D: -
CDR3: CASSFSLGSYEQYF
DNA: TGTGCCAGCAGCTTTTCCCTTGGGTCCTACGAGCAGTACTTC

V: TRBV9
J: TRBJ2-5
size: -
D: TRBD1
CDR3: CASSVGTGRSETQYF
DNA: TGTGCCAGCAGCGTGGGGACAGGGAGGAGCGAGACCCAGTACTTC

V: TRBV19
J: TRBJ2-7
size: -
D: TRBD1
CDR3: CASSHLPGQSSYEQYF
DNA: TGTGCCAGTAGTCACCTTCCGGGACAGAGCTCCTACGAGCAGTACTTC

V: TRBV29-1
J: TRBJ2-3
size: -
D: -
CDR3: CSVVGRVTDTQYF
DNA: TGCAGCGTTGTAGGCAGGGTGACAGATACGCAGTATTTT

V: TRBV15
J: TRBJ2-7
size: -
D: -
CDR3: CATSRGSSYEQYF
DNA: TGTGCCACCAGCAGAGGATCTTCCTACGAGCAGTACTTC

V: TRBV15
J: TRBJ2-7
size: -
D: -
CDR3: CATSRDRERSYEQYF
DNA: TGTGCCACCAGCAGAGACAGGGAACGCTCCTACGAGCAGTACTTC

V: TRBV7-7
J: TRBJ1-2
size: -
D: TRBD1
CDR3: CASSPDRGPLFF
DNA: TGTGCCAGCAGCCCGGACAGGGGGCCTCTGTTCTTC

V: TRBV7-7
J: TRBJ2-7
size: -
D: -
CDR3: CASALGRDSYEQYF
DNA: TGTGCTAGCGCCTTGGGGCGGGACTCCTACGAGCAGTACTTC

V: TRBV10-1
J: TRBJ2-7
size: -
D: TRBD1
CDR3: CASILQGVRYEQYF
DNA: TGCGCCAGCATTTTACAGGGGGTTCGGTACGAGCAGTACTTC

V: TRBV7-2
J: TRBJ2-3
size: -
D: TRBD1
CDR3: CASSSRTGGTDTQYF
DNA: TGTGCCAGCAGCTCTAGGACAGGGGGCACAGATACGCAGTATTTT

V: TRBV5-1
J: TRBJ1-4
size: -
D: TRBD1
CDR3: CASSLTGEDNEKLFF
DNA: TGCGCCAGCAGCTTGACAGGGGAAGATAATGAAAAACTGTTTTTT

V: TRBV6-4
J: TRBJ2-7
size: -
D: TRBD2
CDR3: CASSEIRDYAYEQYF
DNA: TGTGCCAGCAGTGAAATACGGGACTATGCCTACGAGCAGTACTTC

V: TRBV5-1
J: TRBJ2-7
size: -
D: -
CDR3: CASSGWQGSYEQYF
DNA: TGCGCCAGCAGCGGGTGGCAGGGCTCCTACGAGCAGTACTTC

V: TRBV6-6
J: TRBJ2-2
size: few
D: -
CDR3: CASHPGSKNTGELFF
DNA: TGTGCCTCCCACCCGGGGTCTAAGAACACCGGGGAGCTGTTTTTT

V: TRBV6-1
J: TRBJ1-3
size: -
D: -
CDR3: CASSEYGGKGGNTIYF
DNA: TGTGCCAGCAGTGAATATGGGGGAAAAGGTGGAAACACCATATATTTT

V: TRBV5-5
J: TRBJ2-2
size: -
D: -
CDR3: CASSSPMTSGFTGELFF
DNA: TGTGCCAGCAGCTCTCCAATGACTAGTGGGTTTACCGGGGAGCTGTTTTTT

V: TRBV7-9
J: TRBJ1-6
size: -
D: -
CDR3: CASSPATSAYSPLHF
DNA: TGTGCCAGCAGCCCCGCGACCTCAGCCTATTCACCCCTCCACTTT

V: TRBV6-5
J: TRBJ1-4
size: -
D: TRBD1
CDR3: CASSSLTGGYEKLFF
DNA: TGTGCCAGCAGTTCGTTGACAGGGGGCTATGAAAAACTGTTTTTT

V: TRBV9
J: TRBJ2-5
size: few
D: -
CDR3: CASGTALQETQYF
DNA: TGTGCCAGCGGGACGGCCCTCCAAGAGACCCAGTACTTC

V: TRBV7-2
J: TRBJ2-7
size: medium-sized
D: TRBD2
CDR3: CASSSSGPPYEQYF
DNA: TGTGCCAGCAGCTCTAGCGGGCCCCCCTACGAGCAGTACTTC

V: TRBV4-1
J: TRBJ1-2
size: -
D: -
CDR3: CASSQERRTF
DNA: TGCGCCAGCAGCCAAGAGAGGCGAACCTTC

V: TRBV27
J: TRBJ2-7
size: -
D: -
CDR3: CASSLSPLSSYEQYF
DNA: TGTGCCAGCAGTTTATCGCCTCTGAGCTCCTACGAGCAGTACTTC

V: TRBV4-2
J: TRBJ2-7
size: -
D: TRBD2
CDR3: CASSQDLRREEGEQYF
DNA: TGTGCCAGCAGCCAAGATTTGAGGCGGGAGGAAGGGGAGCAGTACTTC

V: TRBV5-1
J: TRBJ2-5
size: -
D: TRBD1
CDR3: CASSLGQGAPETQYF
DNA: TGCGCCAGCAGCTTGGGACAGGGGGCGCCTGAGACCCAGTACTTC